The rows below give T cell receptor beta chains drawn from one sample of a study of identical twins. TCRdb ran MiXCR on the 5' RACE reads and lists one entry per CDR3 protein. The sample includes hundreds of thousands of distinct CDR3 sequences, 21% of them seen just once. This sample also belongs to another study, concerning T cells expressing NK-cell markers.

Sequencing was done on a sample of PBMCs. These receptors all come from a woman aged 18-29 years in good health. CDR3s leave out the opening cysteine and the closing phenylalanine or tryptophan.

v_call	cdr3_length	j_call	cdr3_aa
TRBV10-3	12	TRBJ2-7	AIRTSGAAYEQY
TRBV12-3/TRBV12-4	11	TRBJ2-1	ASSFSGRTRRF
TRBV10-3	13	TRBJ1-1	AISESPGKNTEAF
TRBV11-3	12	TRBJ2-3	ASRSRERPDTQY
TRBV10-3	17	TRBJ1-2	AISELGDRAARGPYGYT
TRBV5-1	12	TRBJ2-7	ASRLGPGTYEQY
TRBV20-1	13	TRBJ2-5	SAKEPKGAQETQY
TRBV4-3	14	TRBJ1-4	ASSQGGRFGNEKLF
TRBV5-1	11	TRBJ1-2	ASSLASADGYT
TRBV5-1	15	TRBJ2-5	ASSLAGISRGQETQY
TRBV7-7	11	TRBJ2-2	ASSHPNTGELF
TRBV20-1	12	TRBJ2-3	SASLGTRADTQY
TRBV27	13	TRBJ2-1	ASSYVGTTANEQF
TRBV7-8	12	TRBJ2-5	ASILTSGQETQY
TRBV28	14	TRBJ2-1	ASSLVGREIYNEQF
TRBV12-3/TRBV12-4	11	TRBJ2-7	ASSFLQGTEQY
TRBV30	11	TRBJ2-3	AWSREAGDTQY
TRBV12-3/TRBV12-4	11	TRBJ1-1	ASNEGLNTEAF
TRBV27	12	TRBJ2-2	ASSFLPGDGELF
TRBV20-1	13	TRBJ2-1	SARRDSGTCNEQF
TRBV20-1	15	TRBJ2-1	SARDKVGASLYNEQF
TRBV12-3/TRBV12-4	13	TRBJ2-7	ASSFLSGGQDEQY
TRBV20-1	11	TRBJ2-7	SARDYEGGDQY
TRBV11-3	14	TRBJ2-1	ASSSKAGGSYNEQF
TRBV7-8	13	TRBJ2-1	ASSQGLAGNNEQF
TRBV12-3/TRBV12-4	19	TRBJ2-1	ASSLRPSGLAAISSYNEQF
TRBV10-2	13	TRBJ2-1	ASSEPPSGRSGPF
TRBV5-1	11	TRBJ1-1	ASSWGHNTEAF
TRBV18	14	TRBJ2-6	ASSPPTRTGANVLT
TRBV3-1	14	TRBJ1-1	ASSWTRTGAYTEAF
TRBV12-3/TRBV12-4	12	TRBJ2-1	ASCSWGGEAEQF
TRBV5-6	12	TRBJ1-2	ASSFRRGEGGYT
TRBV6-1	13	TRBJ2-7	ASRQTGTSLYEQY